Listed below are T cell receptor beta chains from one sample, sequenced in a study of graft-versus-host responses after intestinal transplantation. Antigen specificity for these receptors is unknown. The table came from immunoSEQ multiplex PCR; TCRdb's copy has only in-frame clones and leaves some out. Of about 88,000 clones in the sample, 92% were seen once. Sequenced material: unstimulated CD4+ T cells sorted from spleen or lymph node cells, taken before intestinal transplant. Every receptor here comes from a human donor who received an intestinal transplant. The CDR3 runs from the conserved cysteine through the conserved F or W. D genes are given only for firm matches. Clone size is not always given. Where it is, it says once, few, many or a class for expanded clones.

abundance	j_gene	d_gene	v_gene	CDR3aa	CDR3nt
NA	TRBJ2-7	NA	TRBV11-1	CASSLETEQYF	TGTGCCAGCAGCTTAGAGACAGAGCAGTACTTC
NA	TRBJ2-1	TRBD2	TRBV6-5	CASSYGTSGSYNEQFF	TGTGCCAGCAGTTACGGGACTAGCGGCTCCTACAATGAGCAGTTCTTC
NA	TRBJ2-2	NA	TRBV19	CASSPGLNTGELFF	TGTGCCAGTAGTCCCGGACTCAACACCGGGGAGCTGTTTTTT
NA	TRBJ2-1	NA	TRBV5-1	CASSFTNEQFF	TGCGCCAGCAGCTTTACGAATGAGCAGTTCTTC
NA	TRBJ2-3	NA	TRBV11-2	CASSSGPEDTQYF	TGTGCCAGCAGCTCTGGACCGGAAGATACGCAGTATTTT
NA	TRBJ2-7	TRBD1	TRBV27	CASSFLTGTGLYEQYF	TGTGCCAGCAGTTTCCTAACCGGGACAGGGCTCTACGAGCAGTACTTC
NA	TRBJ2-1	TRBD2	TRBV28	CASSRPRGGYHEQFF	TGTGCCAGCAGCCGCCCCCGGGGGGGCTACCATGAGCAGTTCTTC
NA	TRBJ1-1	TRBD1	TRBV6-6	CASSGANRGPTEAFF	TGTGCCAGCAGTGGGGCGAACAGGGGGCCTACTGAAGCTTTCTTT
NA	TRBJ2-3	NA	TRBV11-2	CASSLEGGWGTDTQYF	TGTGCCAGCAGCTTAGAGGGTGGGTGGGGCACAGATACGCAGTATTTT
NA	TRBJ2-7	NA	TRBV5-5	CASSSSRTPSYEQYF	TGTGCCAGCAGCTCTAGCAGAACCCCCTCCTACGAGCAGTACTTC
NA	TRBJ2-4	TRBD2	TRBV2	CASSAASGSGTKNIQYF	TGTGCCAGCAGTGCGGCTAGCGGGAGCGGTACCAAAAACATTCAGTACTTC
NA	TRBJ1-1	TRBD1	TRBV5-1	CASSRTGLNTEAFF	TGCGCCAGCAGCCGGACAGGGTTGAACACTGAAGCTTTCTTT
NA	TRBJ2-1	TRBD2	TRBV6-1	CASSEAGTRREEQFF	TGTGCCAGCAGTGAAGCCGGGACTAGGCGGGAAGAGCAGTTCTTC
once	TRBJ2-1	NA	TRBV28	CASSLGAGTRSLSYNEQFF	TGTGCCAGCAGTTTGGGGGCCGGGACACGATCCCTCTCCTACAATGAGCAGTTCTTC
NA	TRBJ2-1	NA	TRBV9	CASSERVFYNEQFF	TGTGCCAGCAGCGAGAGGGTATTTTACAATGAGCAGTTCTTC
NA	TRBJ1-1	NA	TRBV7-9	CASSFQTQGPEAFF	TGTGCCAGCAGCTTTCAAACCCAGGGCCCTGAAGCTTTCTTT
NA	TRBJ2-7	TRBD2	TRBV11-2	CASSPRRGLAGPSYEQYF	TGTGCCAGCAGCCCCCGCCGCGGACTAGCGGGACCCTCCTACGAGCAGTACTTC
NA	TRBJ1-1	TRBD1	TRBV7-9	CASSLGGTGNTEAFF	TGTGCCAGCAGCTTAGGGGGGACAGGGAACACTGAAGCTTTCTTT
once	TRBJ2-2	TRBD1	TRBV29-1	CSVGQGNGELFF	TGCAGCGTGGGACAGGGGAACGGGGAGCTGTTTTTT
NA	TRBJ1-1	NA	TRBV5-1	CASSLARGSSLNTEAFF	TGCGCCAGCAGCTTGGCCAGGGGATCCAGTCTTAACACTGAAGCTTTCTTT
NA	TRBJ1-2	TRBD1	TRBV6-5	CASSYTTGDYGYTF	TGTGCCAGCAGTTACACCACAGGGGACTATGGCTACACCTTC
NA	TRBJ1-4	TRBD1	TRBV18	CASSPIEGAVFF	TGTGCCAGCTCACCGATAGAGGGGGCGGTGTTTTTT
NA	TRBJ2-2	NA	TRBV18	CASSPNRAGGINAGELFF	TGTGCCAGCTCACCCAATCGGGCCGGAGGGATTAACGCCGGGGAGCTGTTTTTT
NA	TRBJ2-7	TRBD1	TRBV27	CASKGSRGRTGSYEQYF	TGTGCCAGCAAAGGATCGAGGGGACGGACAGGGTCCTACGAGCAGTACTTC
NA	TRBJ2-1	TRBD2	TRBV25-1	CASSAYTSGNEQFF	TGTGCCAGCAGTGCCTATACTAGCGGCAATGAGCAGTTCTTC
NA	TRBJ2-5	NA	TRBV20-1	CSADLQETQYF	TGCAGTGCGGACCTGCAAGAGACCCAGTACTTC
NA	TRBJ2-3	TRBD2	TRBV5-1	CASSLVAGGTDTQYF	TGCGCCAGCAGCTTGGTTGCGGGAGGCACAGATACGCAGTATTTT
NA	TRBJ2-3	TRBD2	TRBV7-9	CASSFFLAVKISTDTQYF	TGTGCCAGCAGCTTCTTCCTAGCGGTAAAAATCAGCACAGATACGCAGTATTTT
NA	TRBJ2-7	TRBD2	TRBV4-3	CASSQGGGRGNEQYF	TGCGCCAGCAGCCAAGGCGGCGGGAGAGGCAACGAGCAGTACTTC
NA	TRBJ2-5	TRBD1	TRBV28	CASSSYRGSNF	TGTGCCAGCAGTTCTTACAGGGGCTCCAACTTC
NA	TRBJ1-5	NA	TRBV7-2	CASSLTRNSNQPQHF	TGTGCCAGCAGCTTAACCCGCAATAGCAATCAGCCCCAGCATTTT
NA	TRBJ2-1	TRBD2	TRBV5-4	CASSFPSGRFGEQFF	TGTGCCAGCAGCTTCCCTAGCGGGAGATTCGGTGAGCAGTTCTTC
NA	TRBJ2-1	NA	TRBV7-8	CASSLTRQHEQFF	TGTGCCAGCAGCTTAACGCGACAGCATGAGCAGTTCTTC
NA	TRBJ1-5	TRBD1	TRBV2	CASSETGGGGNQPQHF	TGTGCCAGCAGTGAGACAGGGGGCGGTGGCAATCAGCCCCAGCATTTT
NA	TRBJ2-5	NA	TRBV28	CASSPHGQGWETQYF	TGTGCCAGCAGCCCTCACGGGCAGGGGTGGGAGACCCAGTACTTC
NA	TRBJ2-7	TRBD1	TRBV18	CASSLRQGASYEQYF	TGTGCCAGCTCACTTCGACAGGGGGCCTCCTACGAGCAGTACTTC
NA	TRBJ2-7	TRBD1	TRBV5-1	CASSLGDRAYEQYF	TGCGCCAGCAGCTTGGGGGACAGGGCCTACGAGCAGTACTTC
NA	TRBJ1-1	NA	TRBV5-4	CASSPPGASDTEAFF	TGTGCCAGCAGCCCACCCGGGGCCAGTGATACTGAAGCTTTCTTT
NA	TRBJ2-7	TRBD1	TRBV14	CASSQTGQPRYEQYF	TGTGCCAGCAGCCAGACAGGGCAACCACGCTACGAGCAGTACTTC
few	TRBJ2-7	TRBD1	TRBV27	CASSFNPGTGNEQYF	TGTGCCAGCAGTTTTAATCCCGGGACAGGGAACGAGCAGTACTTC
NA	TRBJ1-5	NA	TRBV30	CAWGEINQPQHF	TGTGCCTGGGGGGAGATCAATCAGCCCCAGCATTTT
once	TRBJ1-2	NA	TRBV5-1	CASSGGTDYGYTF	TGCGCCAGCAGCGGGGGAACAGACTATGGCTACACCTTC
NA	TRBJ1-6	TRBD1	TRBV27	CASSFMNRGPSYNSPLHF	TGTGCCAGCAGTTTCATGAACAGGGGCCCATCCTATAATTCACCCCTCCACTTT
NA	TRBJ1-1	TRBD1	TRBV7-9	CASSLVGGTEGVEAFF	TGTGCCAGCAGCTTAGTAGGCGGGACAGAGGGGGTTGAAGCTTTCTTT